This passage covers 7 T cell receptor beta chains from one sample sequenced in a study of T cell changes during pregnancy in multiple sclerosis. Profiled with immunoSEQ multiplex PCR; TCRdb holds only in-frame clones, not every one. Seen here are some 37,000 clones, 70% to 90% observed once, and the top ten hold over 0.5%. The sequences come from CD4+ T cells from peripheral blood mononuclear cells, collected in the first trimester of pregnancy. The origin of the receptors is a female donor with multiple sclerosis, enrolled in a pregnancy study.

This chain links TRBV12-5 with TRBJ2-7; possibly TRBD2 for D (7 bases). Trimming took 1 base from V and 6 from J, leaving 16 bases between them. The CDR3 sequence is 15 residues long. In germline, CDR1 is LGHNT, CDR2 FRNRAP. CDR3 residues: CASGLAWGGLGEQYF. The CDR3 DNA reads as TGTGCTAGTGGTTTGGCTTGGGGGGGGCTGGGCGAGCAGTACTTC. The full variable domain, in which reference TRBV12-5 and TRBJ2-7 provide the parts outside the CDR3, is DARVTQTPRHKVTEMGQEVTMRCQPILGHNTVFWYRQTMMQGLELLAYFRNRAPLDDSGMPKDRFSAEMPDATLATLKIQPSEPRDSAVYFCASGLAWGGLGEQYFGPGTRLTVT.

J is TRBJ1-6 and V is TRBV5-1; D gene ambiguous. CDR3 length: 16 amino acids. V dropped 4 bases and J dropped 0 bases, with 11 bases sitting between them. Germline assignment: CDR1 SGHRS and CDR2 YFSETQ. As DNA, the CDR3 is TGCGCCAGCAGCCCCGACTCGAGCTCCTATAATTCACCCCTCCACTTT. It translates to CASSPDSSSYNSPLHF.

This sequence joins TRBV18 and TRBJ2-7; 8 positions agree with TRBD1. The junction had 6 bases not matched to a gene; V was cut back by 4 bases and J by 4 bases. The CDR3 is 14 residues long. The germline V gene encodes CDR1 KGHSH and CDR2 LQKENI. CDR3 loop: CASSQDRVRYEQYF. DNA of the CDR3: TGTGCCAGCTCACAGGACAGGGTAAGGTACGAGCAGTACTTC.

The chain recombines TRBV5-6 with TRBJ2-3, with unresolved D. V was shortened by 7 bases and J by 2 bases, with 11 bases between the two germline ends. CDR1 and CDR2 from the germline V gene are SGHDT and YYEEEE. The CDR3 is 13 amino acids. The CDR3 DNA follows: TGTGCCAGCGAAAACTCTTTCACAGATACGCAGTATTTT. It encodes CASENSFTDTQYF.

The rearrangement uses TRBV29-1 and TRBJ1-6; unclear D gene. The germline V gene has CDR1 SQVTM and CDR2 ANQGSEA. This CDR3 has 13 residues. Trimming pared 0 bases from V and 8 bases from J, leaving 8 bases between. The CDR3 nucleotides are TGCAGCGTTGAAGAACAGAGTGATTCACCCCTCCACTTT. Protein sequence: CSVEEQSDSPLHF.

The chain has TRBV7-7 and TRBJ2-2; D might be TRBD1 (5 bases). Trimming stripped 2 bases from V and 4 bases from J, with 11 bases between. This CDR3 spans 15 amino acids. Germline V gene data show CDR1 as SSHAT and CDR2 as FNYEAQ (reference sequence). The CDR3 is CASSLKGAGTGELFF. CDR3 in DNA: TGTGCCAGCAGCTTAAAAGGGGCAGGCACCGGGGAGCTGTTTTTT.

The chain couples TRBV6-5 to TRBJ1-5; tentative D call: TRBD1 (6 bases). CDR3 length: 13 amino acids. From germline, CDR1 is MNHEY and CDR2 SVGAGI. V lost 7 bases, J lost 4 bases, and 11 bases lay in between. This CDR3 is CASTRGANQPQHF. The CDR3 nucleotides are TGTGCCAGCACACGGGGGGCTAATCAGCCCCAGCATTTT.